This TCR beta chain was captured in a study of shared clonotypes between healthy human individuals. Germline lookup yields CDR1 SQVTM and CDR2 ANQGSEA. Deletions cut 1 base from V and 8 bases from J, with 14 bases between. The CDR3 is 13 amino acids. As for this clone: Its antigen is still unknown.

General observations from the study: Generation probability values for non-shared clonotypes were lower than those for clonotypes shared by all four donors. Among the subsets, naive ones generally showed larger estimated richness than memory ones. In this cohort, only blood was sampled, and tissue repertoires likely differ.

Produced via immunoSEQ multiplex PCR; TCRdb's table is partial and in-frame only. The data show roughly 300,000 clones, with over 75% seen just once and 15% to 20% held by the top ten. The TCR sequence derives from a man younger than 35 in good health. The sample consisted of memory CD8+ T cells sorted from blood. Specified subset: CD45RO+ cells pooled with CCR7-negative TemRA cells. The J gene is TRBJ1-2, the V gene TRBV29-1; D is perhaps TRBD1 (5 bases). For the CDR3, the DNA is TGCAGCGTTGAAGGGGGCACCCATGGAGGCTACACCTTC. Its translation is CSVEGGTHGGYTF.